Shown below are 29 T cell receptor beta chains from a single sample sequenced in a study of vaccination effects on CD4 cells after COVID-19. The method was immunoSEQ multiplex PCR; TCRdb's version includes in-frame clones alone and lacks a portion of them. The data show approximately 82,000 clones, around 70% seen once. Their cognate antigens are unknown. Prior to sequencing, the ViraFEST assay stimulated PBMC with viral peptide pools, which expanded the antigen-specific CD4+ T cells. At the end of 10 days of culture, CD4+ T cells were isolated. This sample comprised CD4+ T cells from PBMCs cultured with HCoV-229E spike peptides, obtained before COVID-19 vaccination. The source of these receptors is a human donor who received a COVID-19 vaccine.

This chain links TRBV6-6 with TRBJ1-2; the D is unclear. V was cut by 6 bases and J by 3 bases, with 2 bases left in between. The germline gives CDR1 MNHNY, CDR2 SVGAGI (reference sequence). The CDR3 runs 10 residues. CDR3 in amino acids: CASRDYGYTF. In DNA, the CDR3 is TGTGCCAGCAGGGACTATGGCTACACCTTC.

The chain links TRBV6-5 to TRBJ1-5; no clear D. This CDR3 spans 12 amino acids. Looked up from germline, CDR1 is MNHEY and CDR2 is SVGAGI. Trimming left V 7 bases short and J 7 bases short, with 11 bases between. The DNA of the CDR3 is TGTGCCAGCAACACACTCGGACAGCCCCAGCATTTT. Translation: CASNTLGQPQHF.

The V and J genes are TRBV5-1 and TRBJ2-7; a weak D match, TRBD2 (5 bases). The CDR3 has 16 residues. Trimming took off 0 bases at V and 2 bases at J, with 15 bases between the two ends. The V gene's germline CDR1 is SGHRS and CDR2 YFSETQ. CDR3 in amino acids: CASSLGWGGGPYEQYV. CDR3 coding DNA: TGCGCCAGCAGCTTGGGGTGGGGTGGAGGACCCTACGAGCAGTACGTC.

CDR3 bases: TGCGCCAGCAGCTCGGGTTTATTTTGGCAGGGCTCTGGCTACACCTTC. Residues: CASSSGLFWQGSGYTF. V usage is TRBV5-1 and J usage is TRBJ1-2, with D tentatively TRBD1 (5 bases). Trimming stripped 3 bases from V and 7 bases from J, with 22 bases between. The CDR3 spans 16 residues. Germline loops: CDR1 SGHRS, CDR2 YFSETQ.

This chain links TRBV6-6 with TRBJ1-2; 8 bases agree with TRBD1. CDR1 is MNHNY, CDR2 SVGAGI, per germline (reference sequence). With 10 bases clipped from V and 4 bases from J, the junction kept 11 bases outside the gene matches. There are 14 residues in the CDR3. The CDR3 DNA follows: TGTGCCATTTCCACCGGACAGGGACTCTATGGCTACACCTTC. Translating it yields CAISTGQGLYGYTF.

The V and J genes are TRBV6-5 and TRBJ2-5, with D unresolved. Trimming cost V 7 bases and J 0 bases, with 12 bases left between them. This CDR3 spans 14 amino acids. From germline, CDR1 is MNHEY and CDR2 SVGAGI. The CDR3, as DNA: TGTGCCAGCACCCGACCAAAGGACCAAGAGACCCAGTACTTC. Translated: CASTRPKDQETQYF.

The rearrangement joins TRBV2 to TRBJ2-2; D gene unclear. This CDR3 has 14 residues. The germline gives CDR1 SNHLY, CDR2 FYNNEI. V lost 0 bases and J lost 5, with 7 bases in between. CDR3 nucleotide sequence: TGTGCCAGCAGTGAAGCGCTTAGTACCGGGGAGCTGTTTTTT. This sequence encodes CASSEALSTGELFF. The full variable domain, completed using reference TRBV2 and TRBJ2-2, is EPEVTQTPSHQVTQMGQEVILRCVPISNHLYFYWYRQILGQKVEFLVSFYNNEISEKSEIFDDQFSVERPDGSNFTLKIRSTKLEDSAMYFCASSEALSTGELFFGEGSRLTVL.

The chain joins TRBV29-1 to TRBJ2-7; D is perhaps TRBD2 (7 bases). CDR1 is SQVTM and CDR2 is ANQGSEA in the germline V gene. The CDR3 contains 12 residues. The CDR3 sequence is CILGGRRYEQYV. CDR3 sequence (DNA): TGCATCTTGGGGGGGCGTCGTTACGAGCAGTACGTC.

The CDR3 loop is CASSYDRAGEQYV. Written as DNA, the CDR3 is TGTGCCAGCAGTTACGACCGGGCGGGAGAGCAGTACGTC. The V gene is TRBV6-6, the J gene TRBJ2-7; the D gene is possibly TRBD2 (6 bases). Germline V lookup: CDR1 MNHNY, CDR2 SVGAGI (reference sequence). The CDR3 loop spans 13 amino acids. V was pared by 2 bases and J by 7 bases, with 12 bases between.

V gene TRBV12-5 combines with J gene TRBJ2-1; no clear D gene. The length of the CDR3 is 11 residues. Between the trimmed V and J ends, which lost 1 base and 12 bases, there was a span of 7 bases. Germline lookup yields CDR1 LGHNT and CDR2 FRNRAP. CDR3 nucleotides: TGTGCTAGTGGTTTGGAGCTGCGGCAGTTCTTC. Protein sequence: CASGLELRQFF.

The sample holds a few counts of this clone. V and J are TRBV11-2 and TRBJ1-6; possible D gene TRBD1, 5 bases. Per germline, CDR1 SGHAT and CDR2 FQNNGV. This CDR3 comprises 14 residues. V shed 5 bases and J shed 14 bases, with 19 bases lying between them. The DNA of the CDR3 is TGTGCCAGCAGCGAACAGGTGGGGAAATGGGCCCTCCACTTT. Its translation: CASSEQVGKWALHF.

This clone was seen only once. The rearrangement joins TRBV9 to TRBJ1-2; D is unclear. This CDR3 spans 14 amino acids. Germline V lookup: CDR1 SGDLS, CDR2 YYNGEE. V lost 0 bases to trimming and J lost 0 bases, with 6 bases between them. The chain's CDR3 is CASSVENTNYGYTF. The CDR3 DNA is TGTGCCAGCAGCGTAGAGAACACTAACTATGGCTACACCTTC.

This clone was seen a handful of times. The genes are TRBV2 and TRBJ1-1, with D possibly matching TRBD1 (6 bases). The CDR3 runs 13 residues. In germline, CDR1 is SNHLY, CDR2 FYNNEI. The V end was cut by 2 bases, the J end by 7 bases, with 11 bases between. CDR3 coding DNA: TGTGCCAGCAGTGAAACCTACAGGGTTGAAGCTTTCTTT. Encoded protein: CASSETYRVEAFF.

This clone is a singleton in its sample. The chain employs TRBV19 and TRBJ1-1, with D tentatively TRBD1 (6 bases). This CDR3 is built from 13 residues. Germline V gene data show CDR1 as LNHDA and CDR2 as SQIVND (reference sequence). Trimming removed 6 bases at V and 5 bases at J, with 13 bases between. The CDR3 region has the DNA TGTGCCAGTAGCCGAGGGGGAGGAACTGAAGCTTTCTTT. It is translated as CASSRGGGTEAFF.

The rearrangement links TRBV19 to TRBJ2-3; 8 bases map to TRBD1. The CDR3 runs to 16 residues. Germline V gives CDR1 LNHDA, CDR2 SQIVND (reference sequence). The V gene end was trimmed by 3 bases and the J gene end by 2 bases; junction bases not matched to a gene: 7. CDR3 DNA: TGTGCCAGTAGTATTGGGTGGACAGGGACCACAGATACGCAGTATTTT. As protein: CASSIGWTGTTDTQYF.

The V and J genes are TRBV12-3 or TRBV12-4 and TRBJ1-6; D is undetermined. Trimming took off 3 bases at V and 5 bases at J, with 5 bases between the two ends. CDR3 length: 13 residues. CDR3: CASSFTNNSPLHF. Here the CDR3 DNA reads TGTGCCAGCAGTTTCACGAATAATTCACCCCTCCACTTT.

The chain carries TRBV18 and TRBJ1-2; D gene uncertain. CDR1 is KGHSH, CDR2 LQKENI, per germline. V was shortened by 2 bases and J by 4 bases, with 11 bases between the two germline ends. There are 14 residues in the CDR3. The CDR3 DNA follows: TGTGCCAGCTCACCAGAGGGCGCGAGCTATGGCTACACCTTC. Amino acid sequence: CASSPEGASYGYTF.

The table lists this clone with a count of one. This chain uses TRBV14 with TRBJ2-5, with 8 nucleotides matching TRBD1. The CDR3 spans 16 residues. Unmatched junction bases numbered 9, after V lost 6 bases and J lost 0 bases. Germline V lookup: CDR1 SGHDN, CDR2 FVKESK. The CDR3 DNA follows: TGTGCCAGCAGTCCCGGGACAGGCCTGTACCAAGAGACCCAGTACTTC. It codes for CASSPGTGLYQETQYF.

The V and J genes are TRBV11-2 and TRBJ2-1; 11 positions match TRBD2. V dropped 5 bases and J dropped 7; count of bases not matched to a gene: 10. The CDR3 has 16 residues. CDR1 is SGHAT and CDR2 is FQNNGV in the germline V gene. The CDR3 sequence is CASSGRSGGAGNEQFF. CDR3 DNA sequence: TGTGCCAGCAGCGGGCGTAGCGGGGGGGCCGGGAATGAGCAGTTCTTC.

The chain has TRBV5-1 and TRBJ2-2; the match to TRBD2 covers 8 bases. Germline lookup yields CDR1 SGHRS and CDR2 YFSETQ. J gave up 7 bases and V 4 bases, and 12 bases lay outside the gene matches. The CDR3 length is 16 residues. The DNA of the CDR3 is TGCGCCAGCAGCCAACGGGGGGGCCCCTCCCTCGGGGAGCTGTTTTTT. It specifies CASSQRGGPSLGELFF.

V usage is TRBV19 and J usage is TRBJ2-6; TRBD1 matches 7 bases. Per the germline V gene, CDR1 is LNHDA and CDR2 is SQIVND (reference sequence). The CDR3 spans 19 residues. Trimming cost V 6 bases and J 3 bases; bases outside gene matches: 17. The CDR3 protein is CASRSPSGTAEFGANVLTF. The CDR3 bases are TGTGCCAGTAGATCCCCCTCAGGGACAGCCGAATTTGGGGCCAACGTCCTGACTTTC.

CDR3 amino acids: CASSLLPRVGETQYF. CDR3 DNA sequence: TGTGCCAGCTCGCTTCTTCCCCGTGTTGGGGAGACCCAGTACTTC. The chain employs TRBV18 and TRBJ2-5; D call uncertain. CDR1 and CDR2 from the germline V gene are KGHSH and LQKENI. The CDR3 is 15 residues long. The germline V and J ends were trimmed by 6 bases and 5 bases, with 19 bases remaining between them.

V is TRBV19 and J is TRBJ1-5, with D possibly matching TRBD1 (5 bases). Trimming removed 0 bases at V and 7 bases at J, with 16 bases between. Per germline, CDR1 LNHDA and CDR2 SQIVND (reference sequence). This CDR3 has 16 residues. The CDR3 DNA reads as TGTGCCAGTAGTATAGATCCAGCAGGGCTTAGGCAGCCCCAGCATTTT. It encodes CASSIDPAGLRQPQHF.

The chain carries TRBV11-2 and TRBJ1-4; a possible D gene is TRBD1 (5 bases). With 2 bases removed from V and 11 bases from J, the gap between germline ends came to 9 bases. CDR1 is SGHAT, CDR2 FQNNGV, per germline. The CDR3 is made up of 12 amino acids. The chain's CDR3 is CASSLREGKLFF. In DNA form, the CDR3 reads TGTGCCAGCAGCTTAAGGGAGGGGAAACTGTTTTTT.

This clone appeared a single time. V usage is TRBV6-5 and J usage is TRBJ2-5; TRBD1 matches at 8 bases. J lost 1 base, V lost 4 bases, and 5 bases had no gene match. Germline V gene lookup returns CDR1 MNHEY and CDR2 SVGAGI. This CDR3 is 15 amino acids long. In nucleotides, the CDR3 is TGTGCCAGCAGTTCACACAGGGGGTCCCAAGAGACCCAGTACTTC. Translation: CASSSHRGSQETQYF.

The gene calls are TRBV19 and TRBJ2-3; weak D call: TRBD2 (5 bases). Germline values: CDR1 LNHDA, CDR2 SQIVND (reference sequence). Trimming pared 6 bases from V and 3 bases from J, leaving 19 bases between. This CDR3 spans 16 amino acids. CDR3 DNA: TGTGCCAGTAGGAGAGGCACTAAGCGGATTACAGATACGCAGTATTTT. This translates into CASRRGTKRITDTQYF.

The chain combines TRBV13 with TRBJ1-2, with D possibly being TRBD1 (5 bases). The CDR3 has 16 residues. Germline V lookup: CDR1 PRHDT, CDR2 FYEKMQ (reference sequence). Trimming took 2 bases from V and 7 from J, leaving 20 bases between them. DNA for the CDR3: TGTGCCAGCAGCTTAACGGCCGGGGCAGGGCGACGTGGCTACACCTTC. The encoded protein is CASSLTAGAGRRGYTF.

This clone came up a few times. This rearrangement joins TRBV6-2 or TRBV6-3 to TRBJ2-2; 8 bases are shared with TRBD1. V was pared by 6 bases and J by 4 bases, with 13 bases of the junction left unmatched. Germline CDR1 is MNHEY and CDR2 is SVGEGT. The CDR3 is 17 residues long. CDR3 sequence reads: CASSHSVRDRRTGELFF. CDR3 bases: TGTGCCAGCAGCCATTCCGTCCGGGACAGGCGCACCGGGGAGCTGTTTTTT.

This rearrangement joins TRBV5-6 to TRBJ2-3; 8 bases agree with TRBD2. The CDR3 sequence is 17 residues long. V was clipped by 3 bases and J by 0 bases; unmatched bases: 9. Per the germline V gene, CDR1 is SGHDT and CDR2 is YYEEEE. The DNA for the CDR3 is TGTGCCAGCAGCTGGGGCTACGGGGGGGTTAGCACAGATACGCAGTATTTT. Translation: CASSWGYGGVSTDTQYF.